The T cell receptor beta chain described here comes from a study of blood T cell repertoires in COVID-19. At the level of the study: From the United States, Italy and Spain came samples of acute and convalescent COVID-19. Nucleic acid was either cDNA or gDNA, and it came from T cells, B-cell-depleted T cells, or PBMCs.

In the source study's methods: Amplifying reference gene primers gave estimates of nucleated cell counts. Sequenced by immunoSEQ multiplex PCR; TCRdb stores in-frame clones only, minus some. V, J and clone size derive from that table, while D and trimming were established from the DNA sequence. This table has 55,000 to 65,000 clones, nearly 90% appearing once. Seattle researchers signed up patients amid active infection and tracked them longitudinally. V dropped 1 base and J dropped 0 bases, with 20 bases sitting between them. CDR3 length: 19 amino acids. Germline lookup yields CDR1 MGHRA and CDR2 YSYEKL.

The receptor comes from a woman aged 60-75 years with COVID-19, enrolled during active disease. The chain employs TRBV4-1 and TRBJ2-3, with D possibly TRBD2 on 6 matching bases. The specimen sequenced was peripheral blood. The CDR3 DNA reads TGCGCCAGCAGCCAAGGGATAGGACTACGGGTGCATAGCACAGATACGCAGTATTTT. The encoded protein is CASSQGIGLRVHSTDTQYF.